The present T cell receptor (beta chain) was sequenced within a study of blood T cell repertoires in COVID-19. This clone was recorded once. Seattle researchers signed up patients amid active infection and tracked them longitudinally. Clones were sequenced by immunoSEQ multiplex PCR, and TCRdb holds only the in-frame ones, with some missing. The sample has approximately 180,000 clones; approximately 90% are singletons. This TCR derives from a woman aged 70-85 years with COVID-19, enrolled during active disease. Sequenced: peripheral blood.

CDR3 nucleotides: TGTGCCAGCAGCTTCGGGACTTCAGATACGCAGTATTTT. It translates to CASSFGTSDTQYF. This sequence joins TRBV7-9 and TRBJ2-3; maybe TRBD2 (6 bases). The germline V and J ends were trimmed by 3 bases and 4 bases, with 8 bases remaining between them. Germline V gene data show CDR1 as SEHNR and CDR2 as FQNEAQ (reference sequence). The length of the CDR3 is 13 residues.